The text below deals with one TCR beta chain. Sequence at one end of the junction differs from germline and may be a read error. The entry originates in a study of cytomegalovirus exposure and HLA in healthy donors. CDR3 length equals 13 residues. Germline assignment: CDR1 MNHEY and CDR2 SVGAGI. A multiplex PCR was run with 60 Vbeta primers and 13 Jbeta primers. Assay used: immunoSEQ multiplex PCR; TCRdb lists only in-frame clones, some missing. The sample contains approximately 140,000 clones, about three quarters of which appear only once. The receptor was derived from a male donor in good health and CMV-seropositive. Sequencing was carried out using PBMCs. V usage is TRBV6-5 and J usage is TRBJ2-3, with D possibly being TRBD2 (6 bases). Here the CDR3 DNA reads TGTGCCAGCAGTTACCGGGAGCCAGATCCGCAGTATTTT. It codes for CASSYREPDPQYF.